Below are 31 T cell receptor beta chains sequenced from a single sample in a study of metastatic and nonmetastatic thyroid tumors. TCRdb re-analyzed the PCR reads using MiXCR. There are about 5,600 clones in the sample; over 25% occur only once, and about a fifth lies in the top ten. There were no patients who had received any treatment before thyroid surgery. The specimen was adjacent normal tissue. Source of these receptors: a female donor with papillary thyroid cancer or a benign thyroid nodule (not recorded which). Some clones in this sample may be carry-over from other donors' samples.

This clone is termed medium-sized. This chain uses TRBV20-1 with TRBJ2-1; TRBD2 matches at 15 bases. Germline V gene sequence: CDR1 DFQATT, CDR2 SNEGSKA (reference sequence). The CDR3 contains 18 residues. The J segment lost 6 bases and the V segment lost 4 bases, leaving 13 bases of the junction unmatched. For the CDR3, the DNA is TGCAGTGCTACCGGGACTAGCGGGAGGACAACTCGGAGCAATGAGCAGTTCTTC. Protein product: CSATGTSGRTTRSNEQFF.

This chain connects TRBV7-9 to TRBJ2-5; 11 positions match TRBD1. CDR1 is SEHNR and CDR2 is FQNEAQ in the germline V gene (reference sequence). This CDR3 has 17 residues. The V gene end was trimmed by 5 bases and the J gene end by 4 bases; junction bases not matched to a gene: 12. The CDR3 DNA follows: TGTGCCAGCAGCCTCCTTGACGGACAGGGGGCGAGAGAGACCCAGTACTTC. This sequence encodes CASSLLDGQGARETQYF. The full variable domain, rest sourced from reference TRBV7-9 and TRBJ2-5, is DTGVSQNPRHKITKRGQNVTFRCDPISEHNRLYWYRQTLGQGPEFLTYFQNEAQLEKSRLLSDRFSAERPKGSFSTLEIQRTEQGDSAMYLCASSLLDGQGARETQYFGPGTRLLVL.

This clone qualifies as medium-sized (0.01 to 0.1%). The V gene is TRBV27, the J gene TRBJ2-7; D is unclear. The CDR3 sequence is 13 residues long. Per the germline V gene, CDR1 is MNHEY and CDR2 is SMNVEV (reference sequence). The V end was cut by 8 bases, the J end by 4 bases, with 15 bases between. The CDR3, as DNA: TGTGCCAGCTCCTGGGGTATCGGGTACGAGCAGTACTTC. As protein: CASSWGIGYEQYF.

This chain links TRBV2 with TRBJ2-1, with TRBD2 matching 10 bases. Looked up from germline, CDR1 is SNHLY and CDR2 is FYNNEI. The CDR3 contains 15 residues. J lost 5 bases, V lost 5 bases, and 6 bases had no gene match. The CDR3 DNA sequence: TGTGCCAGCAGTCCCAGGACTAGCGGAGACAATGAGCAGTTCTTC. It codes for CASSPRTSGDNEQFF.

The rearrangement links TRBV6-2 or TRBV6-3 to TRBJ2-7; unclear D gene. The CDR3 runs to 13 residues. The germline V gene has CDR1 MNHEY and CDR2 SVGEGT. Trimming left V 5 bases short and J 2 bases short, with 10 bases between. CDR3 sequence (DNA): TGTGCCAGCAGTCCGACATCCCCCTACGAGCAGTACTTC. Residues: CASSPTSPYEQYF.

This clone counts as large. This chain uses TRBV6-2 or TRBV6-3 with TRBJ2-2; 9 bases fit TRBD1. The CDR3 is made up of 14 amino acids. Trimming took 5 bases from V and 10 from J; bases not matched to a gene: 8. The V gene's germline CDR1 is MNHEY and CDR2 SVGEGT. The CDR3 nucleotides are TGTGCCAGCAGTCCGGGGACAGGGCTGCTGGAGCTGTTTTTT. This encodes CASSPGTGLLELFF.

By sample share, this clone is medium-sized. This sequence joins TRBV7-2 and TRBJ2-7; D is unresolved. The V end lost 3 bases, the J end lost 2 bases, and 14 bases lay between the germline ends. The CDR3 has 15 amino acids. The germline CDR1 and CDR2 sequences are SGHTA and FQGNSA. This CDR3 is CASSLLAASTYEQYF. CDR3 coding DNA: TGTGCCAGCAGCTTGCTGGCTGCCTCTACCTACGAGCAGTACTTC.

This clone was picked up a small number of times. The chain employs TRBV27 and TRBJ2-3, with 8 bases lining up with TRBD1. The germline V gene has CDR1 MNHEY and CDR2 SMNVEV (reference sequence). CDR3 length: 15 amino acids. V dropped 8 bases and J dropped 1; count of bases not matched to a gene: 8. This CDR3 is CASSDPGQGTDTQYF. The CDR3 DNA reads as TGTGCCAGCTCCGACCCGGGACAGGGCACAGATACGCAGTATTTT.

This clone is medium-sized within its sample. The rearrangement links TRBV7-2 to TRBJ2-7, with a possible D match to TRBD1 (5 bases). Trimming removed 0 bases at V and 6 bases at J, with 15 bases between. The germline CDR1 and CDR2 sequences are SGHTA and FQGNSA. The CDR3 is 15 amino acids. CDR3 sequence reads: CASSLAPGSGREQYF. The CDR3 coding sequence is TGTGCCAGCAGCTTAGCCCCCGGGTCAGGGCGCGAGCAGTACTTC.

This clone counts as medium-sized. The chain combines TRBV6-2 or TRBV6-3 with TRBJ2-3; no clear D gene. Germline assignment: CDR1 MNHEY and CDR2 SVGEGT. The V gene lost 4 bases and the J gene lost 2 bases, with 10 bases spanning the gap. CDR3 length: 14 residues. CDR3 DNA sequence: TGTGCCAGCAGTTTTGGCCGGTTCACAGATACGCAGTATTTT. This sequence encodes CASSFGRFTDTQYF.

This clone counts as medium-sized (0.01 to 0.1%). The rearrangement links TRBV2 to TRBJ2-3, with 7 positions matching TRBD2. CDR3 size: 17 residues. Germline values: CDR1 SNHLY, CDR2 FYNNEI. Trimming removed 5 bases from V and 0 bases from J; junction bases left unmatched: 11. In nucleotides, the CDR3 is TGTGCCAGCAGTCCTCGGGGAGCGGGATCTAGCACAGATACGCAGTATTTT. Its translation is CASSPRGAGSSTDTQYF.

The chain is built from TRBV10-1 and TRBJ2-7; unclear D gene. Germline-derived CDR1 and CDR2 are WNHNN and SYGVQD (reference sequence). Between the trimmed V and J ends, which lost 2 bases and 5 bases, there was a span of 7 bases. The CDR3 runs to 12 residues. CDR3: CASSEGRNEQYF. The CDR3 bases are TGCGCCAGCAGTGAGGGACGAAACGAGCAGTACTTC.

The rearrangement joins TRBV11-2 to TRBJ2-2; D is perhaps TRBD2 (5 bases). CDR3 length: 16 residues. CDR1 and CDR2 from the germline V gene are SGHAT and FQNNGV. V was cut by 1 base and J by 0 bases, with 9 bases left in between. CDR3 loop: CASSLGGRANTGELFF. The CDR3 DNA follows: TGTGCCAGCAGCTTAGGAGGGCGGGCGAACACCGGGGAGCTGTTTTTT. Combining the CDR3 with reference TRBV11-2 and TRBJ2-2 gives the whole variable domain EAGVAQSPRYKIIEKRQSVAFWCNPISGHATLYWYQQILGQGPKLLIQFQNNGVVDDSQLPKDRFSAERLKGVDSTLKIQPAKLEDSAVYLCASSLGGRANTGELFFGEGSRLTVL.

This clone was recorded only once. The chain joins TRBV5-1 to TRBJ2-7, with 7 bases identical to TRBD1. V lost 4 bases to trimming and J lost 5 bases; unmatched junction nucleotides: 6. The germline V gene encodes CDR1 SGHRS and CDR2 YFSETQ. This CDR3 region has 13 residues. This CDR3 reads CASSQTGTDEQYF. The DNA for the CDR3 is TGCGCCAGCAGCCAGACAGGGACGGACGAGCAGTACTTC.

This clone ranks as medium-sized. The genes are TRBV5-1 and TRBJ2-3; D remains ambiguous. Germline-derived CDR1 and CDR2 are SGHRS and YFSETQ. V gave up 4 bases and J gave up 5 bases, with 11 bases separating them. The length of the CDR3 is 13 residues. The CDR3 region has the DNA TGCGCCAGCAGCATGAGTGTAGTAGATACGCAGTATTTT. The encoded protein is CASSMSVVDTQYF.

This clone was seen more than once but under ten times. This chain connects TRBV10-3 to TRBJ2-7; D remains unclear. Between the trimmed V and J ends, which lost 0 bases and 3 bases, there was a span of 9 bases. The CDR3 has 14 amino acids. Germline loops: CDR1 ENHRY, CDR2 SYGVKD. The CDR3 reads CAISESAESYEQYV. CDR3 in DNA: TGTGCCATCAGTGAGTCGGCAGAAAGCTACGAGCAGTACGTC.

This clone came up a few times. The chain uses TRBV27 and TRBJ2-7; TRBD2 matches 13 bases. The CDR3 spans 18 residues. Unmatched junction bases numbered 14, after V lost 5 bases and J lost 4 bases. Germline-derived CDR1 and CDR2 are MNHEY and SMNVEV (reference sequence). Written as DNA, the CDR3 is TGTGCCAGCAGTCAAGCCTATGGGACTAGCGGGGCCCCTTACGAGCAGTACTTC. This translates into CASSQAYGTSGAPYEQYF.

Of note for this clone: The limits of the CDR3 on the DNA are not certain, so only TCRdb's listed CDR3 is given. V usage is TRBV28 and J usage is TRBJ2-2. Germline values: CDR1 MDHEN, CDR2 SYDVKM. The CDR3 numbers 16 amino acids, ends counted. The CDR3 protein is CASRPEAVLRAVELFF.

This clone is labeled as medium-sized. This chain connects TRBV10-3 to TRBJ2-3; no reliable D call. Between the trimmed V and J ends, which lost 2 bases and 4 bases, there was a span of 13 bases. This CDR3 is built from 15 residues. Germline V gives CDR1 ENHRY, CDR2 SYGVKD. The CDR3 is CAISEADPTPDTQYF. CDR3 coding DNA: TGTGCCATCAGTGAGGCGGACCCCACCCCAGATACGCAGTATTTT.

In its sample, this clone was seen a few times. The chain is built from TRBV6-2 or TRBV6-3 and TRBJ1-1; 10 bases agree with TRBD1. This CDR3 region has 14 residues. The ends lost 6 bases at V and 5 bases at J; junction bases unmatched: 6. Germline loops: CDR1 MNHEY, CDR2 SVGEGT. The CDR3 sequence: CASSPTGGKTEAFF. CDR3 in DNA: TGTGCCAGCAGCCCGACAGGGGGCAAGACTGAAGCTTTCTTT.

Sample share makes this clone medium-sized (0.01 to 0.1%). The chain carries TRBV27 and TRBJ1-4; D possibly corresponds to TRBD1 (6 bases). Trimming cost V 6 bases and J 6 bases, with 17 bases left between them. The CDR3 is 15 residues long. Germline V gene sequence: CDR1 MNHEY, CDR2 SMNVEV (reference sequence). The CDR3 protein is CASRPDSWGYEKLFF. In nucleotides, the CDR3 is TGTGCCAGCAGGCCGGACAGTTGGGGATATGAAAAACTGTTTTTT.

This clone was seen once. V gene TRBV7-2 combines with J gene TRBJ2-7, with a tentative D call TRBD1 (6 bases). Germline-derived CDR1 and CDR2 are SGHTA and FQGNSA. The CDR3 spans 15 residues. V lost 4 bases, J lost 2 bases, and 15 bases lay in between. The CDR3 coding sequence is TGTGCCAGCAGCTCCCGGCAACAGGGCACCTACGAGCAGTACTTC. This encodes CASSSRQQGTYEQYF. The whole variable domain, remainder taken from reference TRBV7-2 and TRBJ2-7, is GAGVSQSPSNKVTEKGKDVELRCDPISGHTALYWYRQSLGQGLEFLIYFQGNSAPDKSGLPSDRFSAERTGGSVSTLTIQRTQQEDSAVYLCASSSRQQGTYEQYFGPGTRLTVT.

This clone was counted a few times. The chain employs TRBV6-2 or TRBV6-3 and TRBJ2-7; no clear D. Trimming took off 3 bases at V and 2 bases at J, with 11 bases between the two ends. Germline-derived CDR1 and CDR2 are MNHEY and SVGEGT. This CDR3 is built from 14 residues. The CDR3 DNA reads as TGTGCCAGCAGTTATCAGGAAACAGCCTACGAGCAGTACTTC. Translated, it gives CASSYQETAYEQYF.

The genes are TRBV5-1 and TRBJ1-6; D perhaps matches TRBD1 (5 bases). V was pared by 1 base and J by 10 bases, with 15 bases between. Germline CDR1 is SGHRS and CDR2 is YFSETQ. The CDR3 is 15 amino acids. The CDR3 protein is CASSLRSGTGSPLHF. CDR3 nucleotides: TGCGCCAGCAGCTTGCGGTCAGGGACCGGGTCACCCCTCCACTTT.

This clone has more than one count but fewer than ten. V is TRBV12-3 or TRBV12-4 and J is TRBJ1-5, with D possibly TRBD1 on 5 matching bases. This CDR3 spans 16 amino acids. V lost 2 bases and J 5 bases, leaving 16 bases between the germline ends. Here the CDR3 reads CASSLYRGSGHQPQHF. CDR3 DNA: TGTGCCAGCAGTTTATATCGGGGGTCAGGTCATCAGCCCCAGCATTTT.

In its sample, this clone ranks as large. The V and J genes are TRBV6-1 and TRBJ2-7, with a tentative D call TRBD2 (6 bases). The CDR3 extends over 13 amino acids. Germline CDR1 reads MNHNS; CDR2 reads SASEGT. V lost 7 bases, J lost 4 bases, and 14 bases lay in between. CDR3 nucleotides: TGTGCCAGCAAAACGCTACGGGGGTACGAGCAGTACTTC. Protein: CASKTLRGYEQYF.

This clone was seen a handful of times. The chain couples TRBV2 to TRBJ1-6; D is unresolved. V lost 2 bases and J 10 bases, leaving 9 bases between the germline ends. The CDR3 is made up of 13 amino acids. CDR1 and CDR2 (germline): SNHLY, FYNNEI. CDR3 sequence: CASSESPRSPLHF. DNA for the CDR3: TGTGCCAGCAGTGAAAGTCCAAGATCACCCCTCCACTTT.

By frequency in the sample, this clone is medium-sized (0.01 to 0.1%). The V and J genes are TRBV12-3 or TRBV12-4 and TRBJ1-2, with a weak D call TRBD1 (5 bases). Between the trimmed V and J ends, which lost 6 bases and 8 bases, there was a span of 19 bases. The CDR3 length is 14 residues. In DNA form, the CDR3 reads TGTGCCAGCAGGGGGACGTCCGAAGTAGGCGGCTACACCTTC. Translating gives CASRGTSEVGGYTF.

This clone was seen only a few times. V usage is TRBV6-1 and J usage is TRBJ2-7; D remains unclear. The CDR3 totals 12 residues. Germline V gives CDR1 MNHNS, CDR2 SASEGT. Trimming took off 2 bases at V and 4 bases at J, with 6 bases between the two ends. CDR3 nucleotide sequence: TGTGCCAGCAGTGAATCGAAGTACGAGCAGTACTTC. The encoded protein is CASSESKYEQYF.

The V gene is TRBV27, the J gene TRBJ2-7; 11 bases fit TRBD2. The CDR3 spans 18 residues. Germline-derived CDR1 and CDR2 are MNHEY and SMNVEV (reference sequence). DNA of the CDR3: TGTGGGTGCAGTCAGGCCGAGGGGACTAGCGGAGCCCCTTACGAGCAGTACTTC. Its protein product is CGCSQAEGTSGAPYEQYF.

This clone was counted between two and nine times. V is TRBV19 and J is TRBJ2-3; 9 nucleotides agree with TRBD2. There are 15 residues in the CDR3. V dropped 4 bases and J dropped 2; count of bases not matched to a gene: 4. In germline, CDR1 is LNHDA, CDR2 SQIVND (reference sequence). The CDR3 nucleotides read TGTGCCAGTAGTACTAGCGGGATGTCCACAGATACGCAGTATTTT. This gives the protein CASSTSGMSTDTQYF.